Following are 20 T cell receptor beta chains from one sample sequenced in a study of blood T cell repertoires in COVID-19. Assay: immunoSEQ multiplex PCR; the TCRdb copy retains only in-frame clones and omits some. Here the sample spans around 60,000 clones, 85% to 95% being singletons. Sequencing input: peripheral blood. The receptors come from a man aged 45-65 years with active COVID-19.

V usage is TRBV29-1 and J usage is TRBJ1-1, with D perhaps TRBD1 (6 bases). In germline, CDR1 is SQVTM, CDR2 ANQGSEA. This CDR3 is 12 amino acids long. CDR3 region: CSTMTGNTEAFF. In nucleotides, the CDR3 is TGCAGTACCATGACAGGGAACACTGAAGCTTTCTTT. The full variable domain, rest sourced from reference TRBV29-1 and TRBJ1-1, is SAVISQKPSRDICQRGTSLTIQCQVDSQVTMMFWYRQQPGQSLTLIATANQGSEATYESGFVIDKFPISRPNLTFSTLTVSNMSPEDSSIYLCSTMTGNTEAFFGQGTRLTVV.

The CDR3 here is CATSRVGGNSYEQYF. Here the CDR3 DNA reads TGTGCCACCAGCAGAGTGGGGGGAAACTCCTACGAGCAGTACTTC. The chain carries TRBV15 and TRBJ2-7; D perhaps matches TRBD2 (6 bases). The CDR3 consists of 15 residues. Trimming took 1 base from V and 0 from J, leaving 10 bases between them. CDR1 and CDR2 (germline): LNHNV, YYDKDF (reference sequence).

This clone was observed a handful of times. The chain uses TRBV13 and TRBJ2-5, with 9 bases that match TRBD2. The CDR3 totals 16 residues. From germline, CDR1 is PRHDT and CDR2 FYEKMQ (reference sequence). V was pared by 6 bases and J by 2 bases, with 10 bases of the junction left unmatched. The CDR3 region has the DNA TGTGCCAGCAGGGAGAGGGGTAGCGGGAGACAAGAGACCCAGTACTTC. It is translated as CASRERGSGRQETQYF.

The rearrangement uses TRBV9 and TRBJ1-1, with TRBD1 matching 7 bases. With 4 bases clipped from V and 5 bases from J, the junction kept 5 bases outside the gene matches. Germline loops: CDR1 SGDLS, CDR2 YYNGEE. CDR3 length: 13 amino acids. CDR3 region: CASSPRGQTEAFF. CDR3 coding DNA: TGTGCCAGCAGCCCCAGGGGACAGACTGAAGCTTTCTTT.

The chain employs TRBV11-2 and TRBJ2-7, with TRBD2 matching 7 bases. The CDR3 loop spans 16 amino acids. Germline V CDR1 and CDR2: SGHAT, FQNNGV. V shed 0 bases and J 3 bases; nucleotides not matched to a gene: 8. The CDR3: CASSLDRGGGDYEQYF. CDR3 DNA sequence: TGTGCCAGCAGCTTAGATCGGGGCGGGGGAGACTACGAGCAGTACTTC.

The rearrangement uses TRBV19 and TRBJ2-4, with 9 nucleotides matching TRBD1. Germline loops: CDR1 LNHDA, CDR2 SQIVND (reference sequence). The CDR3 covers 14 residues. The ends lost 3 bases at V and 9 bases at J; junction bases unmatched: 6. The CDR3 bases are TGTGCCAGTAGTATGGACAGGGGAGGTATCATTCAGTACTTC. It specifies CASSMDRGGIIQYF.

This rearrangement joins TRBV3-1 (or the pseudogene TRBV3-2) to TRBJ2-4; 14 nucleotides agree with TRBD2. CDR1 is LGHDT, CDR2 YNNKEL, per germline (reference sequence). The V and J ends lost 4 bases and 8 bases, in that order; junction bases with no gene match: 16. This CDR3 comprises 19 residues. DNA of the CDR3: TGTGCCAGCAGCCCTCGGGGACTAGCGGGAGTCGGACGGAGGGACATTCAGTACTTC. This translates into CASSPRGLAGVGRRDIQYF.

The J gene is TRBJ1-1, the V gene TRBV6-5, with TRBD1 matching over 8 bases. V gave up 6 bases and J gave up 1 base; unmatched junction bases: 4. From germline, CDR1 is MNHEY and CDR2 SVGAGI. CDR3 length equals 14 residues. The CDR3 region is CASRSGTGNTEAFF. CDR3 nucleotides: TGTGCCAGCAGATCCGGGACAGGGAACACTGAAGCTTTCTTT.

This clone was observed a single time. J is TRBJ1-1 and V is TRBV6-6; D call uncertain. Germline loops: CDR1 MNHNY, CDR2 SVGAGI (reference sequence). Trimming shortened V by 6 bases and J by 7 bases, and 9 bases separated the two germline ends. This CDR3 is built from 11 residues. CDR3 bases: TGTGCCAGCAGCACAATCGATGAAGCTTTCTTT. The encoded protein is CASSTIDEAFF.

This clone was picked up one time. This chain uses TRBV7-3 with TRBJ2-2; D uncertain. CDR3 size: 14 residues. The V and J ends lost 1 base and 3 bases respectively, with 6 bases between them. Germline values: CDR1 SGHTA, CDR2 FQGTGA. CDR3 sequence: CASSLMSDTGELFF. Written as DNA, the CDR3 is TGTGCCAGCAGCTTAATGTCGGACACCGGGGAGCTGTTTTTT.

This clone was recorded only once. The rearrangement uses TRBV5-4 and TRBJ2-3; 7 bases match TRBD2. CDR1 and CDR2 from the germline V gene are SGHNT and YYREEE (reference sequence). V lost 4 bases to trimming and J lost 5 bases; unmatched junction nucleotides: 10. CDR3 size: 15 residues. The CDR3 protein is CASSSQASGLDTQYF. The CDR3 DNA reads TGTGCCAGCAGCAGCCAGGCTAGCGGCCTAGATACGCAGTATTTT.

CDR3 in amino acids: CASSLSFGEQYF. DNA for the CDR3: TGTGCCAGCAGCTTGTCGTTCGGCGAGCAGTACTTC. The J gene is TRBJ2-7, the V gene TRBV5-6; D is uncertain. In germline, CDR1 is SGHDT, CDR2 YYEEEE. Trimming shortened V by 1 base and J by 6 bases, and 8 bases separated the two germline ends. This CDR3 spans 12 amino acids.

The chain carries TRBV12-1 and TRBJ2-1; TRBD2 is the table's D call, not checked against the DNA. TRBV12-1 is given as a pseudogene. The CDR3 runs 18 residues. CDR3 in amino acids: CASMGPSGGPSSYNEQFF. CDR3 bases: TGTGCCAGCATGGGTCCTAGCGGGGGCCCAAGCTCCTACAATGAGCAGTTCTTC.

This clone was seen once. The rearrangement links TRBV28 to TRBJ1-5; 10 bases agree with TRBD1. V shed 6 bases and J 7 bases; nucleotides not matched to a gene: 6. Per the germline V gene, CDR1 is MDHEN and CDR2 is SYDVKM. The CDR3 length is 14 residues. Here the CDR3 DNA reads TGTGCCAGCAGGGGGGACAGGGGAGGCCAGCCCCAGCATTTT. It yields the protein CASRGDRGGQPQHF.

This sequence joins TRBV28 and TRBJ1-1, with 9 bases identical to TRBD1. This CDR3 comprises 15 residues. Germline-derived CDR1 and CDR2 are MDHEN and SYDVKM. V lost 2 bases, J lost 3 bases, and 4 bases stayed unmatched. CDR3 sequence: CASSLGGQGYTEAFF. The CDR3 nucleotides read TGTGCCAGCAGTTTAGGAGGACAGGGGTACACTGAAGCTTTCTTT.

The genes are TRBV5-4 and TRBJ2-7; possibly TRBD2 for D (5 bases). Germline CDR1 is SGHNT and CDR2 is YYREEE (reference sequence). Between the trimmed V and J ends, which lost 0 bases and 7 bases, there was a span of 14 bases. This CDR3 has 14 residues. In DNA, the CDR3 is TGTGCCAGCAGCTTGGATACGGCGACGGGGGAGCAGTACTTC. It encodes CASSLDTATGEQYF.

The chain is built from TRBV28 and TRBJ2-2; possibly TRBD1 for D (6 bases). Trimming left V 7 bases short and J 0 bases short, with 12 bases between. CDR1 and CDR2 (germline): MDHEN, SYDVKM. The CDR3 length is 15 residues. The chain's CDR3 is CASTSGQTNTGELFF. The CDR3 DNA reads as TGTGCCAGCACCTCGGGACAAACGAACACCGGGGAGCTGTTTTTT.

This clone was seen only once. The V gene is TRBV4-2, the J gene TRBJ2-3; 9 bases are a match to TRBD2. The CDR3 is 15 amino acids. The V and J ends lost 0 bases and 4 bases, in that order; junction bases with no gene match: 2. In germline, CDR1 is LGHNA, CDR2 YNFKEQ. The CDR3 protein is CASSQEGGGADTQYF. The CDR3 DNA reads as TGTGCCAGCAGCCAAGAGGGCGGGGGGGCAGATACGCAGTATTTT.

V usage is TRBV12-5 and J usage is TRBJ2-1, with unresolved D. CDR3 size: 14 residues. From germline, CDR1 is LGHNT and CDR2 FRNRAP. V lost 7 bases, J lost 2 bases, and 12 bases lay in between. The CDR3 nucleotides read TGTGCTAGTGTTCCAGGCCAGGCCTACAATGAGCAGTTCTTC. Its translation: CASVPGQAYNEQFF.

This clone was seen a single time. The V call is TRBV28, the J call TRBJ2-5; D gene ambiguous. The CDR3 is made up of 14 amino acids. In germline, CDR1 is MDHEN, CDR2 SYDVKM. V lost 6 bases and J 1 base, leaving 12 bases between the germline ends. For the CDR3, the DNA is TGTGCCAGCAGGGAGCAGTTCCCCCAAGAGACCCAGTACTTC. Protein product: CASREQFPQETQYF. Looking up the rest from reference TRBV28 and TRBJ2-5 gives the full variable domain: DVKVTQSSRYLVKRTGEKVFLECVQDMDHENMFWYRQDPGLGLRLIYFSYDVKMKEKGDIPEGYSVSREKKERFSLILESASTNQTSMYLCASREQFPQETQYFGPGTRLLVL.